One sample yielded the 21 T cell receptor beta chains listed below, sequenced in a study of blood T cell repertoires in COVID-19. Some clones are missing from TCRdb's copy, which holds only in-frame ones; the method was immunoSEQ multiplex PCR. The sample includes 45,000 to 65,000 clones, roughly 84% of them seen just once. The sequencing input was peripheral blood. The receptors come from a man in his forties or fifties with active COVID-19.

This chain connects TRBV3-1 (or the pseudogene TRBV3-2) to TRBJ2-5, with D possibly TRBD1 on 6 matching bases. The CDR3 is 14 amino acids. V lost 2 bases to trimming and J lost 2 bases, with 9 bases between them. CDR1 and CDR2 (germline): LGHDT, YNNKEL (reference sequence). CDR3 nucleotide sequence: TGTGCCAGCAGCCAACCAGGGACACAAGAGACCCAGTACTTC. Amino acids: CASSQPGTQETQYF.

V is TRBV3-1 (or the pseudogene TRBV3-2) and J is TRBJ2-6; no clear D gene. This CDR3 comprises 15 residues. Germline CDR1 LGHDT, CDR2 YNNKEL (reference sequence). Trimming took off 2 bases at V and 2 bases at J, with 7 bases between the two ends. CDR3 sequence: CASSQFRPGANVLTF. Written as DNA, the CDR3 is TGTGCCAGCAGCCAATTTCGTCCTGGGGCCAACGTCCTGACTTTC.

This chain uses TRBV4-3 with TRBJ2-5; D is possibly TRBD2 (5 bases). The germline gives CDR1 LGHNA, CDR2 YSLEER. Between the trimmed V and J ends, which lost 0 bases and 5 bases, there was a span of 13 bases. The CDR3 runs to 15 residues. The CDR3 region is CASSQDFEGLETQYF. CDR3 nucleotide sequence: TGCGCCAGCAGCCAAGATTTTGAGGGCTTGGAGACCCAGTACTTC.

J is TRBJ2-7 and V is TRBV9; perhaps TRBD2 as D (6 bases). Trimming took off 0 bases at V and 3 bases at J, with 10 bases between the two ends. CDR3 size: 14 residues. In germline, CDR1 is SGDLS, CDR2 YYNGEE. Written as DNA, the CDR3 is TGTGCCAGCAGCGTAGCTGGGCGGGACTACGAGCAGTACTTC. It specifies CASSVAGRDYEQYF.

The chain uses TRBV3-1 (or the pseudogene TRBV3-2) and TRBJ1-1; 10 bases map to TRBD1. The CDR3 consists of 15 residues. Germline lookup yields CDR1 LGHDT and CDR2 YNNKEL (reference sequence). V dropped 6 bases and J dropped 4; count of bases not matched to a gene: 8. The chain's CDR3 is CASRPWDRGGTEAFF. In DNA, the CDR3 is TGTGCCAGCAGACCTTGGGACAGGGGCGGCACTGAAGCTTTCTTT.

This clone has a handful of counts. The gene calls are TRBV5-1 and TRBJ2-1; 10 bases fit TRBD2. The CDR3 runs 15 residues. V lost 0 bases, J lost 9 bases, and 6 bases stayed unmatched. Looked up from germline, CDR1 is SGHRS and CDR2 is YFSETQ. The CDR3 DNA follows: TGCGCCAGCAGCTTGGGAGCGGGGGGGCCGGGTGAGCAGTTCTTC. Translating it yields CASSLGAGGPGEQFF.

The CDR3 DNA sequence: TGTGCCAGTACCCCCACAGGGGGAAGCACAGATACGCAGTATTTT. Its translation is CASTPTGGSTDTQYF. The chain links TRBV19 to TRBJ2-3; 8 positions agree with TRBD1. Per germline, CDR1 LNHDA and CDR2 SQIVND (reference sequence). This CDR3 is built from 15 residues. Losses at the gene ends were 7 bases for V and 0 bases for J; bases not matched to a gene: 6.

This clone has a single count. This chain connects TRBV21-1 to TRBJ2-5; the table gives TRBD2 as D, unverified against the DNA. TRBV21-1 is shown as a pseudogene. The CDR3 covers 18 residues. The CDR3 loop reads CASNRGSGGRHTQETQYF. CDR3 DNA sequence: TGTGCCAGCAACCGAGGTAGCGGGGGACGCCACACCCAAGAGACCCAGTACTTC.

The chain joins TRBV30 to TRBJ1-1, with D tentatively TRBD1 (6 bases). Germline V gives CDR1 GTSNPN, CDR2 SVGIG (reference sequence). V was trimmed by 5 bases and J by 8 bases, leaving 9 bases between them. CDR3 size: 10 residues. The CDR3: CAWGTTEAFF. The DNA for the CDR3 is TGTGCCTGGGGGACAACGGAAGCTTTCTTT.

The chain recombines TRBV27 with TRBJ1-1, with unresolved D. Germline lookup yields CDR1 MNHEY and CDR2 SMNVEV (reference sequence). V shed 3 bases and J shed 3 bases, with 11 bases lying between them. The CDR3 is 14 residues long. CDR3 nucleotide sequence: TGTGCCAGCAGTTTTAGGTTCGAGGACACTGAAGCTTTCTTT. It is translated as CASSFRFEDTEAFF.

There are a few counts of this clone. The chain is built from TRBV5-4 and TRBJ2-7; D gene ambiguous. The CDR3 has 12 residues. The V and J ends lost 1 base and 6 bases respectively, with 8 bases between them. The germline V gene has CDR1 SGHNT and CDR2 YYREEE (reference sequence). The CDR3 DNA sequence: TGTGCCAGCAGCTTGATGGGCCCCGAGCAGTACTTC. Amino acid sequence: CASSLMGPEQYF.

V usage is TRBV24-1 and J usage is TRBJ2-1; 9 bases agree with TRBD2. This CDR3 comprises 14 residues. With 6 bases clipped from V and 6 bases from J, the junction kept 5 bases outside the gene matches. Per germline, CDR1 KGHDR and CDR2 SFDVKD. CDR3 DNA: TGTGCCACCAGTAAGCGGGAGGTTGGCAATGAGCAGTTCTTC. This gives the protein CATSKREVGNEQFF.

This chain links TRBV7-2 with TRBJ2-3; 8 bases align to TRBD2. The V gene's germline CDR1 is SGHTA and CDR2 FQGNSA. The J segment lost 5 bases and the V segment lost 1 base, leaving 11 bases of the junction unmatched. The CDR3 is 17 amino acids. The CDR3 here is CASSLDHPRGEEDTQYF. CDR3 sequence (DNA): TGTGCCAGCAGCTTAGACCACCCGCGGGGGGAAGAAGATACGCAGTATTTT.

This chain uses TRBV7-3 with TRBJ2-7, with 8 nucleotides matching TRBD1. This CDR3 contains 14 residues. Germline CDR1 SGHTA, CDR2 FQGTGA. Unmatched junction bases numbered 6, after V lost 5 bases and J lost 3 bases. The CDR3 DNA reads TGTGCCAGCAGCACAACAGGGGGTGGCTACGAGCAGTACTTC. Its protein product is CASSTTGGGYEQYF.

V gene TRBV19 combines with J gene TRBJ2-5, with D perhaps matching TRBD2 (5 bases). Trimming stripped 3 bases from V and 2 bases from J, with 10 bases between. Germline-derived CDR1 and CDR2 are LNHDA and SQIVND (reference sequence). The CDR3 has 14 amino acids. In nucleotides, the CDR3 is TGTGCCAGTAGTATGACCCTAGCTCAAGAGACCCAGTACTTC. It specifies CASSMTLAQETQYF.

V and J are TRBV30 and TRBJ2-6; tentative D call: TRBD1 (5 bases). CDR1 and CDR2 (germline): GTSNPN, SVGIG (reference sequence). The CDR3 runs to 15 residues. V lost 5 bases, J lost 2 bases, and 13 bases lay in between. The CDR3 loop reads CAWGMPGTGANVLTF. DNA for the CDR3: TGTGCCTGGGGGATGCCAGGGACTGGGGCCAACGTCCTGACTTTC.

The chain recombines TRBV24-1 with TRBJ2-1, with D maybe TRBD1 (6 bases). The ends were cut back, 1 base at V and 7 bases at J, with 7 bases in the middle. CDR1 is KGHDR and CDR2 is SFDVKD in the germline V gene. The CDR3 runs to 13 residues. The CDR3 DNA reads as TGTGCCACCAGTGATTTTGACAGGAATGAGCAGTTCTTC. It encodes CATSDFDRNEQFF.

CDR3 sequence (DNA): TGTGCCAGCAGTTACGCGACTCCCGGGGAGCTGTTTTTT. As protein: CASSYATPGELFF. The chain joins TRBV6-6 to TRBJ2-2; D gene ambiguous. Germline V gene lookup returns CDR1 MNHNY and CDR2 SVGAGI (reference sequence). The CDR3 has 13 amino acids. Trimming cost V 2 bases and J 6 bases, with 7 bases left between them.

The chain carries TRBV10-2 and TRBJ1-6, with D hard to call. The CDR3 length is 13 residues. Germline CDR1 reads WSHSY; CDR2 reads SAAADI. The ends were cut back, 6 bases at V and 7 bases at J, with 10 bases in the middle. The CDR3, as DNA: TGCGCCAGCAGATTTGAGCGAAATTCACCCCTCCACTTT. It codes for CASRFERNSPLHF.

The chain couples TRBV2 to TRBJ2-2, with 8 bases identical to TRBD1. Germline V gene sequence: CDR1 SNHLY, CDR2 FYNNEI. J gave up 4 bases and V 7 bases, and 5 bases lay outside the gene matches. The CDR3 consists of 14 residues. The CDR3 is CASTGQGVTGELFF. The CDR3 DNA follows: TGTGCCAGCACTGGACAGGGAGTCACCGGGGAGCTGTTTTTT.

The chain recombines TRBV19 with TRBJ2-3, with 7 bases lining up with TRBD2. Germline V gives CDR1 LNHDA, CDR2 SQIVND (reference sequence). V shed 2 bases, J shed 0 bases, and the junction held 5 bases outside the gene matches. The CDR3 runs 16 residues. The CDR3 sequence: CASSISNGGSTDTQYF. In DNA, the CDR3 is TGTGCCAGTAGTATAAGTAACGGGGGGAGCACAGATACGCAGTATTTT.